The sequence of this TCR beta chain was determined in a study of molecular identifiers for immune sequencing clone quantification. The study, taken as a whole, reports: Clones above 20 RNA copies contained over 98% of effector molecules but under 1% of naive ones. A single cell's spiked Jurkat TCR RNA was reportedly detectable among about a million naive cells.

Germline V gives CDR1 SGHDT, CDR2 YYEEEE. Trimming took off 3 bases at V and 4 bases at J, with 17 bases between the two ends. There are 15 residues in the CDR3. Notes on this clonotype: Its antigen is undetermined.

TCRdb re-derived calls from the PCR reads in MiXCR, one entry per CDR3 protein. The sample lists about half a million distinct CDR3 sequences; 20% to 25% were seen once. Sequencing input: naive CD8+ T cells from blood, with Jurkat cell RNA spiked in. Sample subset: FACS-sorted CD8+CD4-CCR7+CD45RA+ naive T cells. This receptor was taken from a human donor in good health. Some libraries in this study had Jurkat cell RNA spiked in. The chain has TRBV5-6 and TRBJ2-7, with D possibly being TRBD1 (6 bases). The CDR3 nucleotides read TGTGCCAGCAGCTACCAGGAGAGGGGGATATACGAGCAGTACTTC. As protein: CASSYQERGIYEQYF. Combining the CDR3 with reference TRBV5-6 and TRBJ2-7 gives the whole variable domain DAGVTQSPTHLIKTRGQQVTLRCSPKSGHDTVSWYQQALGQGPQFIFQYYEEEERQRGNFPDRFSGHQFPNYSSELNVNALLLGDSALYLCASSYQERGIYEQYFGPGTRLTVT.